This entry lists 10 T cell receptor beta chains sequenced from one sample in a study of cytomegalovirus exposure and HLA in healthy donors. Amplification used 60 Vbeta primers and 13 Jbeta primers. TCRdb's table, derived via immunoSEQ multiplex PCR, lists solely in-frame clones and lacks some. This table has fewer than 200,000 clones, around 74% appearing once. Source material: PBMCs. The receptors shown here come from a female donor in good health and CMV-seronegative.

This chain connects TRBV5-1 to TRBJ2-7, with 9 positions matching TRBD2. The J segment lost 0 bases and the V segment lost 4 bases, leaving 5 bases of the junction unmatched. The CDR3 has 15 residues. Germline V lookup: CDR1 SGHRS, CDR2 YFSETQ. CDR3 protein: CASSLTSGLSYEQYF. The CDR3 nucleotides are TGCGCCAGCAGCCTGACTAGCGGCCTCTCCTACGAGCAGTACTTC.

This clone was recorded only once. The gene calls are TRBV7-9 and TRBJ2-1; possibly TRBD2 for D (6 bases). Germline CDR1 reads SEHNR; CDR2 reads FQNEAQ (reference sequence). This CDR3 has 17 amino acids. V shed 2 bases and J shed 4 bases, with 18 bases lying between them. CDR3 loop: CASSLPAGSGEYNEQFF. CDR3 DNA sequence: TGTGCCAGCAGCTTACCCGCGGGGAGCGGTGAATACAATGAGCAGTTCTTC.

J is TRBJ2-7 and V is TRBV9; tentative D call: TRBD2 (6 bases). CDR1 is SGDLS and CDR2 is YYNGEE in the germline V gene. The CDR3 spans 14 residues. Trimming removed 4 bases from V and 3 bases from J, with 14 bases in between. In DNA, the CDR3 is TGTGCCAGCAGCCAAGCGGGCGACCTCTACGAGCAGTACTTC. Amino acids: CASSQAGDLYEQYF.

The chain has TRBV28 and TRBJ1-2; TRBD1 is a possible D gene (5 bases). The V gene lost 0 bases and the J gene lost 5 bases, with 13 bases spanning the gap. This CDR3 contains 15 residues. In germline, CDR1 is MDHEN, CDR2 SYDVKM. The CDR3 nucleotides are TGTGCCAGCAGTTTATGGACAGCAGGCCCGTATGGCTACACCTTC. It specifies CASSLWTAGPYGYTF.

This chain uses TRBV13 with TRBJ1-3; 9 bases are a match to TRBD1. V gave up 1 base and J gave up 1 base; unmatched junction bases: 5. Germline CDR1 is PRHDT and CDR2 is FYEKMQ (reference sequence). The CDR3 has 17 amino acids. CDR3 loop: CASSLVAGQGSGNTIYF. In nucleotides, the CDR3 is TGTGCCAGCAGCTTAGTAGCGGGACAGGGATCTGGAAACACCATATATTTT.

The rearrangement joins TRBV5-4 to TRBJ2-3; the match to TRBD2 covers 15 bases. In germline, CDR1 is SGHNT, CDR2 YYREEE (reference sequence). The length of the CDR3 is 16 residues. The V gene end was trimmed by 5 bases and the J gene end by 4 bases; junction bases not matched to a gene: 5. This CDR3 is CASRGTSGRPSDTQYF. The CDR3 DNA reads TGTGCCAGCAGGGGGACTAGCGGGAGGCCTTCAGATACGCAGTATTTT.

J is TRBJ2-2 and V is TRBV7-8, with D possibly matching TRBD1 (5 bases). Germline V lookup: CDR1 SGHVS, CDR2 FQNEAQ. V lost 6 bases and J lost 3, with 11 bases in between. CDR3 length: 14 residues. The CDR3 region is CASRSLGDTGELFF. The CDR3 DNA reads TGTGCCAGCAGATCGCTAGGGGACACCGGGGAGCTGTTTTTT.

The chain couples TRBV27 to TRBJ1-2; 7 bases are a match to TRBD1. The trim removed 6 bases at V and 4 bases at J, leaving 14 bases unmatched. CDR3 length equals 16 residues. CDR1 MNHEY and CDR2 SMNVEV come from the germline V gene (reference sequence). CDR3 in amino acids: CASSPSKGALTYGYTF. In DNA form, the CDR3 reads TGTGCCAGCAGCCCCAGCAAGGGGGCTTTAACCTATGGCTACACCTTC.

This chain uses TRBV6-6 with TRBJ2-1; no clear D. CDR3 length equals 11 residues. Deletions cut 2 bases from V and 7 bases from J, with 3 bases between. CDR1 MNHNY and CDR2 SVGAGI come from the germline V gene (reference sequence). This chain's CDR3 is CASSYINEQFF. CDR3 sequence (DNA): TGTGCCAGCAGTTACATAAATGAGCAGTTCTTC.

The chain combines TRBV19 with TRBJ1-4, with D possibly being TRBD1 (5 bases). V lost 7 bases to trimming and J lost 7 bases, with 13 bases between them. The CDR3 covers 13 residues. Germline CDR1 reads LNHDA; CDR2 reads SQIVND (reference sequence). Written as DNA, the CDR3 is TGTGCCAGTAATTACCGGAGGGGTGAAAAACTGTTTTTT. It is translated as CASNYRRGEKLFF. Full variable domain (missing parts from reference TRBV19 and TRBJ1-4): DGGITQSPKYLFRKEGQNVTLSCEQNLNHDAMYWYRQDPGQGLRLIYYSQIVNDFQKGDIAEGYSVSREKKESFPLTVTSAQKNPTAFYLCASNYRRGEKLFFGSGTQLSVL.